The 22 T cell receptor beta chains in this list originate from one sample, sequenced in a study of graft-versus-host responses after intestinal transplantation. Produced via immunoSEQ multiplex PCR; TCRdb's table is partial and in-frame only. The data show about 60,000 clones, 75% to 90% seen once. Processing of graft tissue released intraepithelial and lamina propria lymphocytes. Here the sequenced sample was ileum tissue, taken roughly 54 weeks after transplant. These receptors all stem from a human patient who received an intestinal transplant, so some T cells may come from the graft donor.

CDR3 nucleotides: TGTGCCAGCAGCCCCCGACCGAGGGAGACCCAGTACTTC. This sequence encodes CASSPRPRETQYF. The rearrangement uses TRBV16 and TRBJ2-5, with D hard to call. V was cut by 4 bases and J by 5 bases, with 11 bases left in between. The germline CDR1 and CDR2 sequences are KGHSY and FQNENV. The CDR3 covers 13 residues.

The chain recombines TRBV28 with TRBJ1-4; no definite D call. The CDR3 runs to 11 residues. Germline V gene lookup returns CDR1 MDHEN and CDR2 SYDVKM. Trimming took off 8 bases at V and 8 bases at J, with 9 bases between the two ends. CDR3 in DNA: TGTGCCAGCGTAGGTGGCGAAAAACTGTTTTTT. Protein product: CASVGGEKLFF.

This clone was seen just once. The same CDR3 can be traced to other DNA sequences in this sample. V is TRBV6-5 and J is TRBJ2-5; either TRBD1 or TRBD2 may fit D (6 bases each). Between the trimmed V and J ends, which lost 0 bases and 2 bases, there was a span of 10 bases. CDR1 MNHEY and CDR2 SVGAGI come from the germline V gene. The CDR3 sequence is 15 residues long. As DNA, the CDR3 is TGTGCCAGCAGTTACTCGGGGGGCACGCAAGAGACCCAGTACTTC. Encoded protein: CASSYSGGTQETQYF.

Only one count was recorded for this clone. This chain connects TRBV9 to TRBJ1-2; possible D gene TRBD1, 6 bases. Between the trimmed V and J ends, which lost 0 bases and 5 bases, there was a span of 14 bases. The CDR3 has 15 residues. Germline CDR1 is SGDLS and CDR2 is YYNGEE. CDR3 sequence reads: CASSVDLGAGYGYTF. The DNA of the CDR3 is TGTGCCAGCAGCGTAGATTTGGGGGCGGGATATGGCTACACCTTC. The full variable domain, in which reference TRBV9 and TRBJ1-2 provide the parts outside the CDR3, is DSGVTQTPKHLITATGQRVTLRCSPRSGDLSVYWYQQSLDQGLQFLIQYYNGEERAKGNILERFSAQQFPDLHSELNLSSLELGDSALYFCASSVDLGAGYGYTFGSGTRLTVV.

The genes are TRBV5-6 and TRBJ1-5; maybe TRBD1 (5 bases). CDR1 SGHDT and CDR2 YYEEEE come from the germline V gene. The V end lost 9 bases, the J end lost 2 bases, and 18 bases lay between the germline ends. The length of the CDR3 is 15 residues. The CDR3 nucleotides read TGTGCCACCTCTTTTCCGGACAAACGCAATCAGCCCCAGCATTTT. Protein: CATSFPDKRNQPQHF.

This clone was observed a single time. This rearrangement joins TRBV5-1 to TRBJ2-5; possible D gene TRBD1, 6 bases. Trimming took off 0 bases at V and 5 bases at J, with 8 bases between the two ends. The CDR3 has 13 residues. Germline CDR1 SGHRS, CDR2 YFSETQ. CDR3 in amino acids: CASSLGQDETQYF. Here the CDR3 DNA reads TGCGCCAGCAGCTTGGGACAGGATGAGACCCAGTACTTC. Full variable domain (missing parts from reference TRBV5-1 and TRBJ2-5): KAGVTQTPRYLIKTRGQQVTLSCSPISGHRSVSWYQQTPGQGLQFLFEYFSETQRNKGNFPGRFSGRQFSNSRSEMNVSTLELGDSALYLCASSLGQDETQYFGPGTRLLVL.

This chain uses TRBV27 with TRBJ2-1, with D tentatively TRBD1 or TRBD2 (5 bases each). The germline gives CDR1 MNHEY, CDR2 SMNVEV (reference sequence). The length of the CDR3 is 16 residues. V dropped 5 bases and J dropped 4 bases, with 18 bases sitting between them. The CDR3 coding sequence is TGTGCCAGCAGTGAACACGGGACGGATTTTTACAATGAGCAGTTCTTC. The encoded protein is CASSEHGTDFYNEQFF.

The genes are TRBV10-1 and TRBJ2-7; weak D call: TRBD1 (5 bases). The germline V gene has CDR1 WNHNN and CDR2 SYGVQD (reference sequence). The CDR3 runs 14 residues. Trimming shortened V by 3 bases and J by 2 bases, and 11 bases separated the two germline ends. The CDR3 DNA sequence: TGCGCCAGCAGTGATGGTCAGGGTCCCTACGAGCAGTACTTC. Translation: CASSDGQGPYEQYF.

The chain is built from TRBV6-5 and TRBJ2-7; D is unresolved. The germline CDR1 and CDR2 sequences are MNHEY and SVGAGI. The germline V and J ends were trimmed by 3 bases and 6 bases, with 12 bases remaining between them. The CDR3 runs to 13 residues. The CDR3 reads CASSYENRREQYF. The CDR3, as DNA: TGTGCCAGCAGTTATGAGAACCGGCGCGAGCAGTACTTC.

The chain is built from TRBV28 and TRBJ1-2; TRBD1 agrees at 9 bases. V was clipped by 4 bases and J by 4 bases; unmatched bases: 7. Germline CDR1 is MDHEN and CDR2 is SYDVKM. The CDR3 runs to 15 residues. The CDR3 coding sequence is TGTGCCAGCAGTTCCGGGACAGGGACTATCTATGGCTACACCTTC. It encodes CASSSGTGTIYGYTF.

The CDR3 is CASSPEDSSTDTQYF. The CDR3 DNA reads TGCGCCAGCAGCCCAGAGGACTCTAGCACAGATACGCAGTATTTT. The gene calls are TRBV5-1 and TRBJ2-3, with D possibly being TRBD2 (5 bases). Germline V gene sequence: CDR1 SGHRS, CDR2 YFSETQ. With 4 bases removed from V and 0 bases from J, the gap between germline ends came to 12 bases. The CDR3 totals 15 residues.

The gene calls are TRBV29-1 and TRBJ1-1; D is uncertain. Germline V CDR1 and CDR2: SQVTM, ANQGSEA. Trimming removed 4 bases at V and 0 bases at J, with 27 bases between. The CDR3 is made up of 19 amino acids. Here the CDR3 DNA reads TGCAGCGTTGGTAGGGAGGTCGGGGTGGCCCGTCGTTTGAACACTGAAGCTTTCTTT. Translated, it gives CSVGREVGVARRLNTEAFF.

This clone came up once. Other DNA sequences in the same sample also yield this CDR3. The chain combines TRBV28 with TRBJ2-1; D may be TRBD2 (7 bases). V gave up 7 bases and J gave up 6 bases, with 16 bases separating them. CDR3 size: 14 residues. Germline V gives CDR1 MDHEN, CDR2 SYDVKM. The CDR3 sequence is CASTSGGQGNEQFF. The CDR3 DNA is TGTGCCAGCACATCCGGGGGGCAGGGCAATGAGCAGTTCTTC.

The CDR3: CASRESAGTRYNEQFF. As DNA, the CDR3 is TGTGCCAGCAGGGAATCAGCCGGGACAAGATACAATGAGCAGTTCTTC. The rearrangement links TRBV6-6 to TRBJ2-1, with a weak D call TRBD1 (6 bases). CDR1 and CDR2 (germline): MNHNY, SVGAGI (reference sequence). With 6 bases removed from V and 4 bases from J, the gap between germline ends came to 19 bases. There are 16 residues in the CDR3.

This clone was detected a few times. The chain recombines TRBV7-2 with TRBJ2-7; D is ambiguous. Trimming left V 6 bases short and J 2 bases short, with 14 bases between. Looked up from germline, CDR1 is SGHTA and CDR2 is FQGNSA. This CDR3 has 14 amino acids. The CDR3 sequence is CASSPLANTYEQYF. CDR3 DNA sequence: TGTGCCAGCAGTCCATTGGCGAACACCTACGAGCAGTACTTC.

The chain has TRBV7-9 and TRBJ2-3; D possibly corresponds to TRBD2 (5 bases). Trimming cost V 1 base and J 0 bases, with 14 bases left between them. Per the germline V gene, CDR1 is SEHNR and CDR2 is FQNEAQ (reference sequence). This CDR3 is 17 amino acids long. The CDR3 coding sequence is TGTGCCAGCAGCTTAGGGGGTAGCGCACCTAGCACAGATACGCAGTATTTT. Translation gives CASSLGGSAPSTDTQYF.

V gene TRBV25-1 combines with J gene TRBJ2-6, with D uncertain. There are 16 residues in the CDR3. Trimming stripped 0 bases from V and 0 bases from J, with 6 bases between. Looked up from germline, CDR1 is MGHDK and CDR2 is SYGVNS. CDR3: CASSEYRGSGANVLTF. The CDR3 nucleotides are TGTGCCAGCAGTGAATATCGCGGCTCTGGGGCCAACGTCCTGACTTTC.

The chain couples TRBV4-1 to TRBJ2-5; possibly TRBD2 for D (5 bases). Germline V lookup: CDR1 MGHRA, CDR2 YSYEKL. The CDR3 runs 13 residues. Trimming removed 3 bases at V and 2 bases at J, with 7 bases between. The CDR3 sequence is CASSQRDQETQYF. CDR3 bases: TGCGCCAGCAGCCAGAGGGATCAAGAGACCCAGTACTTC.

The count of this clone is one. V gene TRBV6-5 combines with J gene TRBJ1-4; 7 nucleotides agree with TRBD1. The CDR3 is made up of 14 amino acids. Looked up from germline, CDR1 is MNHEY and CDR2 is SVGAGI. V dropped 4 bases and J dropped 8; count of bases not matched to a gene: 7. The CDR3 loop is CASSLTGFGEKLFF. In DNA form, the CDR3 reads TGTGCCAGCAGTTTGACAGGGTTCGGCGAAAAACTGTTTTTT.

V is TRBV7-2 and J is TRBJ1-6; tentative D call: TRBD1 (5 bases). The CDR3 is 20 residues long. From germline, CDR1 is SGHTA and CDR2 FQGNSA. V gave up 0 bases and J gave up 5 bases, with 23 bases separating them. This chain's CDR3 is CASSLALGLRRYFNNSPLHF. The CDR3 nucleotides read TGTGCCAGCAGCTTAGCGTTGGGACTCAGACGCTACTTTAATAATTCACCCCTCCACTTT. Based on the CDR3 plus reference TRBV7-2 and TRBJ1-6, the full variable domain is GAGVSQSPSNKVTEKGKDVELRCDPISGHTALYWYRQSLGQGLEFLIYFQGNSAPDKSGLPSDRFSAERTGGSVSTLTIQRTQQEDSAVYLCASSLALGLRRYFNNSPLHFGNGTRLTVT.

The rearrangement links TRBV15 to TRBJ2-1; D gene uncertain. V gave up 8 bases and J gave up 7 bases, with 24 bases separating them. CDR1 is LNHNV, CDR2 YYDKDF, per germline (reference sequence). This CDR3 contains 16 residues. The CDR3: CATASKRVGPHNEQFF. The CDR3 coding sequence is TGTGCCACCGCGTCTAAAAGAGTCGGTCCCCATAATGAGCAGTTCTTC.

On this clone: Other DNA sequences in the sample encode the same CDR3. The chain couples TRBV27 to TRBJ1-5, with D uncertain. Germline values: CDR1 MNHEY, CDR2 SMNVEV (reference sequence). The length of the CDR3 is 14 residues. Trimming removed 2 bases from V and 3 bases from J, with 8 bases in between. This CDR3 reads CASSLGRNNQPQHF. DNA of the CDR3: TGTGCCAGCAGTTTAGGCCGGAACAATCAGCCCCAGCATTTT.